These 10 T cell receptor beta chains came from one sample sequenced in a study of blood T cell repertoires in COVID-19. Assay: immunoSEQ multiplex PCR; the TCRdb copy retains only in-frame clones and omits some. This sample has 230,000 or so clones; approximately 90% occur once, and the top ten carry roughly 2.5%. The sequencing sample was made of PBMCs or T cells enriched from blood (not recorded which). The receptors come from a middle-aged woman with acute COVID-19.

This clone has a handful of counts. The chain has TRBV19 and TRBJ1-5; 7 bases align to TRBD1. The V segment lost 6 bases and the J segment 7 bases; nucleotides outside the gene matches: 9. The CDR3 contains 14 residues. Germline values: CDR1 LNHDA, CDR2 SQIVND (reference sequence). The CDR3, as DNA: TGTGCCAGTAGCCCCCCTGGGGGACAGCAGCCCCAGCATTTT. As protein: CASSPPGGQQPQHF.

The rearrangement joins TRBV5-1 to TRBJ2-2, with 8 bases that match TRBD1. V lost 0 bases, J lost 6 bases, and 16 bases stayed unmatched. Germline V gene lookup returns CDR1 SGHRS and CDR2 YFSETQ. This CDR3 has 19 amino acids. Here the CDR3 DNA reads TGCGCCAGCAGCTTGGGACGTACCGGAACAGGGGGAATGGCCGGGGAGCTGTTTTTT. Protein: CASSLGRTGTGGMAGELFF.

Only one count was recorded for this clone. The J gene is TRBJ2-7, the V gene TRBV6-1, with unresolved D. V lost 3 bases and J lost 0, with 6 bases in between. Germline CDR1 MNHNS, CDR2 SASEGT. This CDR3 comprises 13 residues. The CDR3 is CASSDVSSYEQYV. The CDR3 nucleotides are TGTGCCAGCAGTGATGTGAGCTCCTACGAGCAGTACGTC.

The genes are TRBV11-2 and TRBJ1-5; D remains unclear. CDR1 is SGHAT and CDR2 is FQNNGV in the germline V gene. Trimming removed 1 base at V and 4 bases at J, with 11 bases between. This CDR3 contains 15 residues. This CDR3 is CASSLAPGLNQPQHF. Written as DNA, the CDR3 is TGTGCCAGCAGCTTAGCCCCGGGTCTTAATCAGCCCCAGCATTTT.

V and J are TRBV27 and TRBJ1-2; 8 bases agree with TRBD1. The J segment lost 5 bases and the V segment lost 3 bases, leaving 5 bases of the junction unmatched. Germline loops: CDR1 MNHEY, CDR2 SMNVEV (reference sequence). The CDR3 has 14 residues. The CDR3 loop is CASSLGGQVYGYTF. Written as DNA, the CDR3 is TGTGCCAGCAGTTTGGGGGGACAGGTTTATGGCTACACCTTC.

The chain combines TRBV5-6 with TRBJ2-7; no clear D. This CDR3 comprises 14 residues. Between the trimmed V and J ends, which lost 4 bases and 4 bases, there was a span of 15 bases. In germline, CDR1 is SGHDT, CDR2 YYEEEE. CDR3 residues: CASSVRTHGYEQYV. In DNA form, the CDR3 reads TGTGCCAGCAGCGTACGAACGCACGGTTACGAGCAGTACGTC.

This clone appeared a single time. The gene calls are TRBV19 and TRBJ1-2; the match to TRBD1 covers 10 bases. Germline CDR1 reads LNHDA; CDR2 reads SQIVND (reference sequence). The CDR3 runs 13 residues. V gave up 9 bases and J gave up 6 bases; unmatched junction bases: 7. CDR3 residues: CASLRQGANGYTF. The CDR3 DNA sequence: TGTGCCAGCCTGCGACAGGGGGCTAATGGCTACACCTTC.

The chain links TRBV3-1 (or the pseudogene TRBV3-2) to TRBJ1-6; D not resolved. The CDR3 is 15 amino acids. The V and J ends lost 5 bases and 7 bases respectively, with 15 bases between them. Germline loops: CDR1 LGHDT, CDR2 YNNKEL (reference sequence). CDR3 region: CASSISTVSNSPLHF. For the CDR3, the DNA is TGTGCCAGCAGCATCTCCACGGTGTCGAATTCACCCCTCCACTTT.

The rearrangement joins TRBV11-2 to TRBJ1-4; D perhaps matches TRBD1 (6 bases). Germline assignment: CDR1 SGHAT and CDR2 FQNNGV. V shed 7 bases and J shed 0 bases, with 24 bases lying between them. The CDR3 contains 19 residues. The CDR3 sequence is CASTLGATSSPATNEKLFF. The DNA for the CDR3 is TGTGCCAGCACCTTGGGGGCTACCTCAAGCCCTGCAACTAATGAAAAACTGTTTTTT. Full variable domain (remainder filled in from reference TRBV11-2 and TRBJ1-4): EAGVAQSPRYKIIEKRQSVAFWCNPISGHATLYWYQQILGQGPKLLIQFQNNGVVDDSQLPKDRFSAERLKGVDSTLKIQPAKLEDSAVYLCASTLGATSSPATNEKLFFGSGTQLSVL.

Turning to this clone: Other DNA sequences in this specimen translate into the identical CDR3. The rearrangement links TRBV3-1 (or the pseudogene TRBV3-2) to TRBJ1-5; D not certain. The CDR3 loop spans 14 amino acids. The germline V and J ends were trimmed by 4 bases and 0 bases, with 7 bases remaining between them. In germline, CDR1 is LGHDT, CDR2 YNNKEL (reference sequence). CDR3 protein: CASSRSGSNQPQHF. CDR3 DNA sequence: TGTGCCAGCAGCCGAAGCGGTAGCAATCAGCCCCAGCATTTT.